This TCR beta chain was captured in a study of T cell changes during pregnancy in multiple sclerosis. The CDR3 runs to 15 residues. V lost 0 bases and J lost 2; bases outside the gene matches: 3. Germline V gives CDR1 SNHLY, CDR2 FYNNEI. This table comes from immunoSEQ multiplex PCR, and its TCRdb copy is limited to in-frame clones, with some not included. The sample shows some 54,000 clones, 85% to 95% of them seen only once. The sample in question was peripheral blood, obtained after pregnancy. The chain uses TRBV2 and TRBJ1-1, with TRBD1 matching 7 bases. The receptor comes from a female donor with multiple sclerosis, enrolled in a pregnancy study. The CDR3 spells CASSEATGPNTEAFF. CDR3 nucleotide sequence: TGTGCCAGCAGTGAAGCGACAGGGCCTAACACTGAAGCTTTCTTT.